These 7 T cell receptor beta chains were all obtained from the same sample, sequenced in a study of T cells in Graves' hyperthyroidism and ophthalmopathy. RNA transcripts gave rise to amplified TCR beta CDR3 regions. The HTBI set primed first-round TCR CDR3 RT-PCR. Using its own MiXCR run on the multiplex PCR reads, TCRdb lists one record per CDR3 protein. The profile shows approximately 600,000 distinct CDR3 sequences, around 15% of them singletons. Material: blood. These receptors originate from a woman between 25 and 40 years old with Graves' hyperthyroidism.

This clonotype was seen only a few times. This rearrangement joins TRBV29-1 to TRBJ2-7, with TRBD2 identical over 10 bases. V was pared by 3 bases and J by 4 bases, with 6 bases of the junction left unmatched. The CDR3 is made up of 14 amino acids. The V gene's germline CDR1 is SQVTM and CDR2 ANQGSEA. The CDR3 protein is CSVDPSGSGYEQYF. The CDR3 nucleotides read TGCAGCGTTGATCCTAGCGGGAGTGGGTACGAGCAGTACTTC.

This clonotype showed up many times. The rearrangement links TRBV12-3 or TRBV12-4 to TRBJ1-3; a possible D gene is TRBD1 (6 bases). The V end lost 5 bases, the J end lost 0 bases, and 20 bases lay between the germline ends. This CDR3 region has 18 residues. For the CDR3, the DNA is TGTGCCAGCAGTCCCCACCTAGGGGGATTCGACTCTGGAAACACCATATATTTT. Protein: CASSPHLGGFDSGNTIYF.

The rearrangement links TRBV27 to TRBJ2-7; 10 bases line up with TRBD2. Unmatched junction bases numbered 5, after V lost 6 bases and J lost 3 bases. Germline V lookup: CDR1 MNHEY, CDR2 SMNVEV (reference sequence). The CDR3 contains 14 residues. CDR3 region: CASSGLADNYEQYF. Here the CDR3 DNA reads TGTGCCAGCAGCGGACTAGCGGACAACTACGAGCAGTACTTC.

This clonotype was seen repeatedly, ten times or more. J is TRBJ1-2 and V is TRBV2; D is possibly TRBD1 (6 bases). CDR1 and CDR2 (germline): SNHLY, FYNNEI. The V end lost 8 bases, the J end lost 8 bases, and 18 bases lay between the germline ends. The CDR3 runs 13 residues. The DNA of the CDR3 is TGTGCCAGCCATTACAGGGTTTTCGAAGGCTACACCTTC. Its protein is CASHYRVFEGYTF. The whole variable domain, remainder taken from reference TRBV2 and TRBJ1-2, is EPEVTQTPSHQVTQMGQEVILRCVPISNHLYFYWYRQILGQKVEFLVSFYNNEISEKSEIFDDQFSVERPDGSNFTLKIRSTKLEDSAMYFCASHYRVFEGYTFGSGTRLTVV.

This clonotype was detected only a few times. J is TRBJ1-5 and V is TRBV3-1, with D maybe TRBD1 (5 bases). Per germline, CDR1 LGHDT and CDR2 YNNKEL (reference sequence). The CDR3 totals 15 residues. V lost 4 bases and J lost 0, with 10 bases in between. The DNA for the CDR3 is TGTGCCAGCAGCCCCAGGGAATTTAGCAATCAGCCCCAGCATTTT. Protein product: CASSPREFSNQPQHF.

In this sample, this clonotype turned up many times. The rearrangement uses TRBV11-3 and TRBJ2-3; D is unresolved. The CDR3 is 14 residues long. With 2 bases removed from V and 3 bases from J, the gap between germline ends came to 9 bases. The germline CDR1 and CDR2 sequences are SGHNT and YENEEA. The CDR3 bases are TGTGCCAGCAGCTTACACCCTAATACAGATACGCAGTATTTT. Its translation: CASSLHPNTDTQYF.

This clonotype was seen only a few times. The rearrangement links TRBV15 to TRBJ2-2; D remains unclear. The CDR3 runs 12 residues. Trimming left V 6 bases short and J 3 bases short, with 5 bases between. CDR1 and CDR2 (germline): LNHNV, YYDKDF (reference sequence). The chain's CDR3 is CATRRDTGELFF. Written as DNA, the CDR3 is TGTGCCACCAGAAGGGACACCGGGGAGCTGTTTTTT.